The sequence of this T cell receptor (beta chain) was determined in a study of shared clonotypes between healthy human individuals. At deep level, the assay was performed. Across several immunoSEQ plates, the genomic DNA of each subset was split evenly. The repertoire was sequenced with immunoSEQ multiplex PCR; TCRdb's copy has only in-frame clones and lacks some. The repertoire includes roughly 700,000 clones, around two thirds of them detected once, and approximately 1.8% sits in the top ten. The junction had 7 bases not matched to a gene; V was cut back by 8 bases and J by 1 base. The germline V gene has CDR1 ENHRY and CDR2 SYGVKD. The CDR3 contains 17 residues. Every contributor of samples was a Caucasian grown-up residing in Nashville, Tennessee.

Sequencing was carried out using memory CD4+ T cells sorted from blood. Subset of the sample: CD45RA-negative fraction. The V call is TRBV10-3, the J call TRBJ2-2; 13 nucleotides agree with TRBD2. The sequence was obtained from a woman in her twenties or thirties in good health. The chain's CDR3 is CAIARLAGGQNTGELFF. The CDR3 DNA reads as TGTGCCATCGCTAGACTAGCGGGAGGCCAGAACACCGGGGAGCTGTTTTTT.